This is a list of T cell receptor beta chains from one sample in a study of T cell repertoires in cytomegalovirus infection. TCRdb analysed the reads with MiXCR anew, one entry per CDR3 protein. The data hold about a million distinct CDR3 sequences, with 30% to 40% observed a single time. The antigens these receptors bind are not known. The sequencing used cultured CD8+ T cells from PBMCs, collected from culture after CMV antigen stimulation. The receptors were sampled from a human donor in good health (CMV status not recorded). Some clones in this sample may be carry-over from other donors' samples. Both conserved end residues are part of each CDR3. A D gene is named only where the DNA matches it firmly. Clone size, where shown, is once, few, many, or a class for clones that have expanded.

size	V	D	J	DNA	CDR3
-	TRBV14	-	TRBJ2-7	TGTGCCAGCAGCCAAGAGCCTCATCCAGGACGGAAGGACTACGAGCAGTACTTC	CASSQEPHPGRKDYEQYF
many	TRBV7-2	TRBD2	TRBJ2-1	TGTGCCAGCAGCTTCTTAGCGGGGGGGTACAAGGGTGAGCAGTTCTTC	CASSFLAGGYKGEQFF
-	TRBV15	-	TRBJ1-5	TGTGCCACCAGCAGAGATCGGGGTAGCGCTCAGCCCCAGCATTTT	CATSRDRGSAQPQHF
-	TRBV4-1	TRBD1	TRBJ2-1	TGCGCCAGTTCCGGACAGGGGTGGAATGAGCAGTTCTTC	CASSGQGWNEQFF
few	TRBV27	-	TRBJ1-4	TGTGCCAGCAGTTTCGTACAGCGGGGTACTAATGAAAAACTGTTTTTT	CASSFVQRGTNEKLFF
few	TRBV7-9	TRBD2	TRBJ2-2	TGTGCCAGCAGCTTGGTGGAGCGGGGCGGGGAGCTGTTTTTT	CASSLVERGGELFF
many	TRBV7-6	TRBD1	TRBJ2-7	TGTGCCAGCAGCTTGTTTACAGGGGAATACGTTGCCTACGAGCAGTACTTC	CASSLFTGEYVAYEQYF
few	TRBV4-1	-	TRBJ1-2	TGCGCCAGCAGCCCTATCTTCACAAGCTATGGCTACACCTTC	CASSPIFTSYGYTF
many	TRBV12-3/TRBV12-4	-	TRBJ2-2	TGTGCCAGCAGTTCCCGGGCCCCACCTACCGGGGAGCTGTTTTTT	CASSSRAPPTGELFF
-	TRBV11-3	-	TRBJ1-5	TGTGCCAGCAGATCCCCAGATCAGCCCCAGCATTTT	CASRSPDQPQHF
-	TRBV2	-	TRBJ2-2	TGTGCCAACAGTGAAGGGTATGACGGGAATCCCGGGGAGCTGTTTTTT	CANSEGYDGNPGELFF
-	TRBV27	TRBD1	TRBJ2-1	TGTGCCAGCAGTTTATCGGGCCTAGGACAGGGGTATTACAATGAGCAGTTCTTC	CASSLSGLGQGYYNEQFF
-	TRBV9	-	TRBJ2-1	TGTGCCAGCAGCGTAGGAGGGGGGTACTACAATGAGCAGTTCTTC	CASSVGGGYYNEQFF
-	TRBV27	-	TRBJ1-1	TGTGCCAGCAGTTTAGGTCGCCAGGGAAGGACTGAAGCTTTCTTT	CASSLGRQGRTEAFF
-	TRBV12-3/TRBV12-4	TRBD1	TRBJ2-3	TGTGCCAGCAGCCGGACAGGCGCCCCCACAGATACGCAGTATTTT	CASSRTGAPTDTQYF
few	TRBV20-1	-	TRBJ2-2	TGCAGTGCTAGAGATAAGGACGGGGTTGTGTACACCGGGGAGCTGTTTTTT	CSARDKDGVVYTGELFF
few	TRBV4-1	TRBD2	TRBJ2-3	TGCGCCAGCAGCCAAGATCCAGCGGGGAGCACAGATACGCAGTATTTT	CASSQDPAGSTDTQYF
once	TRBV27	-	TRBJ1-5	TGTGCCAGCAGTTGGATGGGCAATCAGCCCCAGCATTTT	CASSWMGNQPQHF
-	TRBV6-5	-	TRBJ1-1	TGTGCCAGCACCTCCGGGTTATCGGGGGAGAACACTGAAGCTTTCTTT	CASTSGLSGENTEAFF
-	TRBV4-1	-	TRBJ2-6	TGCGCCAGCAGCCAAGTAGCCATCCGGGCTGACTCTGGGGCCAACGTCCTGACTTTC	CASSQVAIRADSGANVLTF
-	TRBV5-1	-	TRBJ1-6	TGCGCCAGCCGAAATAGGGACACCAACTATTCACCCCTCCACTTT	CASRNRDTNYSPLHF
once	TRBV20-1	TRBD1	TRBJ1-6	TGCAGTGCCAGTGGGACAGGGGAGGGCTACTATAATTCACCCCTCCACTTT	CSASGTGEGYYNSPLHF
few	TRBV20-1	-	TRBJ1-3	TGCAGTGCTAGTAGCCACTCTGGAAACACCATATATTTT	CSASSHSGNTIYF
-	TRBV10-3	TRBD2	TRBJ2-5	TGTGCCATCAGTGAGTCGGCCAAGCGGGGAGGTCAAGAGACCCAGTACTTC	CAISESAKRGGQETQYF
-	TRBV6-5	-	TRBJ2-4	TGTGCCAGCAGTTACTCGAGGGAGTACGGAAACATTCAGTACTTC	CASSYSREYGNIQYF
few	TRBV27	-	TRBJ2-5	TGTGCCAGCAGTTTCGGGCCGACAGCCCAAGAGACCCAGTACTTC	CASSFGPTAQETQYF
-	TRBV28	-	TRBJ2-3	TGTGCCAGCAGTGGGGACCTCACAGATACGCAGTATTTT	CASSGDLTDTQYF
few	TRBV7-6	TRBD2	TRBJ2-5	TGTGCCAGCAGCTTGGGGACTAGCGGCGCTCCGGACTTC	CASSLGTSGAPDF
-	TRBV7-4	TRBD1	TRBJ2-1	TGTGCCAGCAGCTTGGGGACAGGGGGATTGCACAATGAGCAGTTCTTC	CASSLGTGGLHNEQFF
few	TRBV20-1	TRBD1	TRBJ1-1	TGCAGTGCTAGTACCTACGACAGGGTGAACACTGAAGCTTTCTTT	CSASTYDRVNTEAFF
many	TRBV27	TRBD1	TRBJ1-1	TGTGCCAGCAGCTTGACAGGGGGGAACACTGAAGCTTTCTTT	CASSLTGGNTEAFF
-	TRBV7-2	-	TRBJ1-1	TGTGCCAGCAGCTTATTCGGGGGGCGGCCTGAGGCTTTCTTT	CASSLFGGRPEAFF
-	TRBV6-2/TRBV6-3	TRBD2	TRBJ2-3	TGTGCCAGCAGTCGAGGGGGTAAAAGCGGGGGGCTCGCGGATACGCAGTATTTT	CASSRGGKSGGLADTQYF
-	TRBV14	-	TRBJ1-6	TGTGCCAGCAGCCAAGACAGGAGAAATTCACCCCTCCACTTT	CASSQDRRNSPLHF
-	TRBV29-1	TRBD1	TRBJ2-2	TGCAGCGTAAGGACAGGGGACACCGGGGAGCTGTTTTTT	CSVRTGDTGELFF
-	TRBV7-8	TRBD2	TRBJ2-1	TGTGCCAGCAGCTTCTTCGCGGGGGGGCCTAATGAGCAGTTCTTC	CASSFFAGGPNEQFF
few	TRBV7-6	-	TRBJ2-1	TGTGCCAGCAGCCCCAGACCTTTCAATGAGCAGTTCTTC	CASSPRPFNEQFF
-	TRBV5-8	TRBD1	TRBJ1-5	TGTGCCAGCAGCGATAGGACAGGGGGCAATCAGCCCCAGCATTTT	CASSDRTGGNQPQHF
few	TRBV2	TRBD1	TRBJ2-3	TGTGCCAGCATCAGACAGGGGTACACAGATACGCAGTATTTT	CASIRQGYTDTQYF
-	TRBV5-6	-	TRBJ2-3	TGTGCCAGCAGCTTCTACGGAACTAGCACAGATACGCAGTATTTT	CASSFYGTSTDTQYF
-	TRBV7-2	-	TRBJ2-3	TGTGCCAGCAGCTTAGGTAGTCAAACAGATACGCAGTATTTT	CASSLGSQTDTQYF
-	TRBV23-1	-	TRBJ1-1	TGCGCCAGCAGTCAACACCCTTCGATGGACGCTGAAGCTTTCTTT	CASSQHPSMDAEAFF
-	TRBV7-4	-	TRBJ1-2	TGTGCCAGCAGCAACCGGGACAAATCTAACTATGGCTACACCTTC	CASSNRDKSNYGYTF
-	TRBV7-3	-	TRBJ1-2	TGTGCCAGCAGCTCTCCCCGGGAACTAATCACCTTC	CASSSPRELITF
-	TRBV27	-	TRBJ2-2	TGTGCCAGCAGCTCCTGGACCTTCCCAACCGGGGAGCTGTTTTTT	CASSSWTFPTGELFF
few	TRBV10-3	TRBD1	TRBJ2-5	TGTGCCATCAATGGCAGGGGGCAGAAAGAGACCCAGTACTTC	CAINGRGQKETQYF
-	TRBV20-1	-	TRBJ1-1	TGCAGTGCTAGGGATTACCTGAACACTAAAGCTTTCTTT	CSARDYLNTKAFF
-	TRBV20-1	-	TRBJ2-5	TGCAGTGCCTTCAGGCCCCTTAGCGGAACTTTGAGAGAGACCCAGTACTTC	CSAFRPLSGTLRETQYF